Detailed here is one TCR beta chain. This CDR3 spans 15 amino acids. CDR1 SGHTA and CDR2 FQGNSA come from the germline V gene. No DNA is given; TCRdb re-called the 5' RACE reads and lists each CDR3 protein once. This repertoire includes around 380,000 distinct CDR3 sequences. These data come from a study of T cells expressing NK-cell markers. The genes are TRBV7-2 and TRBJ2-1; TCRdb designates TRBD2, a call that cannot be tested without DNA. Specimen: blood T cells: a sorted CD56 or NKG2C T cell subset, CD4+ or CD8+ T cells, or bulk PBMC T cells (not recorded which). This TCR came from a woman aged 45-60 years in good health. The CDR3 reads CASSLSHSGRHEQFF.